Below, 20 T cell receptor beta chains from the same sample are listed, as sequenced in a study of neurological immune-mediated disorders (dated by TCRdb to the late 2010s). The library came from 5' RACE. The run used an Illumina HiSeq 2500. The public reads were reanalyzed by TCRdb: fastp trimming at Q25, MiXCR alignment, in-frame beta chains only. For every CDR3 protein sequence, its rows merge into one entry that carries the most common genes and DNA. Here the sample has 50,000 to 65,000 distinct CDR3 sequences; around 3.9% occur a single time. The ten largest clones represent roughly 1.5% of the sample. Sequenced sample: PBMCs. The receptors were sampled from a man aged 25 to 40 with multiple sclerosis.

This clonotype was counted at least ten times. The chain has TRBV20-1 and TRBJ2-2; weak D call: TRBD2 (6 bases). Trimming took off 3 bases at V and 2 bases at J, with 13 bases between the two ends. From germline, CDR1 is DFQATT and CDR2 SNEGSKA (reference sequence). The CDR3 spans 15 residues. In nucleotides, the CDR3 is TGCAGTGCTAGTCAGTGGGGGGTTAACACCGGGGAGCTGTTTTTT. Its protein is CSASQWGVNTGELFF.

This clonotype was recorded at least ten times. This chain uses TRBV7-6 with TRBJ1-1; possible D gene TRBD1, 6 bases. This CDR3 spans 17 amino acids. V shed 1 base and J shed 0 bases, with 15 bases lying between them. Germline CDR1 is SGHVS and CDR2 is FNYEAQ. This CDR3 reads CASSLVGGGGMNTEAFF. The DNA for the CDR3 is TGTGCCAGCAGCTTAGTGGGAGGGGGGGGGATGAACACTGAAGCTTTCTTT. The full variable domain, its missing parts supplied by reference TRBV7-6 and TRBJ1-1, is GAGVSQSPRYKVTKRGQDVALRCDPISGHVSLYWYRQALGQGPEFLTYFNYEAQQDKSGLPNDRFSAERPEGSISTLTIQRTEQRDSAMYRCASSLVGGGGMNTEAFFGQGTRLTVV.

The rearrangement joins TRBV5-1 to TRBJ1-1; weak D call: TRBD1 (6 bases). Per germline, CDR1 SGHRS and CDR2 YFSETQ. Trimming cost V 4 bases and J 1 base, with 11 bases left between them. The CDR3 contains 14 residues. Here the CDR3 reads CASSGGQRNTEAFF. CDR3 nucleotides: TGCGCCAGCAGCGGCGGACAGAGGAACACTGAAGCTTTCTTT.

This clonotype was found many times. The chain employs TRBV5-1 and TRBJ2-2; D is uncertain. This CDR3 comprises 14 residues. Trimming took off 0 bases at V and 4 bases at J, with 7 bases between the two ends. The germline gives CDR1 SGHRS, CDR2 YFSETQ. CDR3 DNA: TGCGCCAGCAGCTTGGAAGTACGCACCGGGGAGCTGTTTTTT. As protein: CASSLEVRTGELFF. Together with reference TRBV5-1 and TRBJ2-2, the CDR3 gives the full variable domain: KAGVTQTPRYLIKTRGQQVTLSCSPISGHRSVSWYQQTPGQGLQFLFEYFSETQRNKGNFPGRFSGRQFSNSRSEMNVSTLELGDSALYLCASSLEVRTGELFFGEGSRLTVL.

This clonotype was counted at least ten times. This sequence joins TRBV7-8 and TRBJ1-5, with D possibly matching TRBD1 (5 bases). The CDR3 is 15 amino acids. Germline V lookup: CDR1 SGHVS, CDR2 FQNEAQ. Trimming took off 6 bases at V and 2 bases at J, with 14 bases between the two ends. CDR3 sequence (DNA): TGTGCCAGCAGGCAAACAGGTACGGGCAATCAGCCCCAGCATTTT. It codes for CASRQTGTGNQPQHF.

At least ten counts were recorded for this clonotype. The V and J genes are TRBV21-1 and TRBJ2-7; the DNA was not used to check the table's D call, TRBD1. TRBV21-1 has pseudogene status. This CDR3 region has 16 residues. The CDR3 sequence is CASSKVWGTPAYEQYF. The CDR3 nucleotides read TGTGCCAGCAGCAAAGTGTGGGGGACACCGGCCTACGAGCAGTACTTC.

This clonotype was observed at least ten times. The chain carries TRBV5-6 and TRBJ2-1; no definite D call. Trimming took off 1 base at V and 0 bases at J, with 5 bases between the two ends. The length of the CDR3 is 14 residues. Germline V lookup: CDR1 SGHDT, CDR2 YYEEEE. For the CDR3, the DNA is TGTGCCAGCAGCTTGTATAGCTCCTACAATGAGCAGTTCTTC. Protein product: CASSLYSSYNEQFF.

This clonotype has at least ten counts. The V call is TRBV12-5, the J call TRBJ2-2; no clear D. Germline V gene lookup returns CDR1 LGHNT and CDR2 FRNRAP. The CDR3 spans 14 residues. V dropped 5 bases and J dropped 4 bases, with 11 bases sitting between them. The CDR3 here is CASGTRTVTGELFF. The CDR3 DNA sequence: TGTGCTAGTGGTACGCGGACCGTCACCGGGGAGCTGTTTTTT. The complete variable domain, with remaining parts taken from reference TRBV12-5 and TRBJ2-2, reads DARVTQTPRHKVTEMGQEVTMRCQPILGHNTVFWYRQTMMQGLELLAYFRNRAPLDDSGMPKDRFSAEMPDATLATLKIQPSEPRDSAVYFCASGTRTVTGELFFGEGSRLTVL.

This clonotype has at least ten counts. V usage is TRBV10-3 and J usage is TRBJ2-2, with D unclear. The CDR3 length is 14 residues. The germline V gene encodes CDR1 ENHRY and CDR2 SYGVKD. The V gene lost 6 bases and the J gene lost 0 bases, with 8 bases spanning the gap. The CDR3 nucleotides read TGTGCCATCAGCGACTTTCCGAACACCGGGGAGCTGTTTTTT. Amino acids: CAISDFPNTGELFF.

This clonotype was seen repeatedly, ten times or more. The chain recombines TRBV7-6 with TRBJ2-7; 7 bases are shared with TRBD1. The V and J ends lost 5 bases and 2 bases, in that order; junction bases with no gene match: 3. CDR3 length equals 13 residues. The V gene's germline CDR1 is SGHVS and CDR2 FNYEAQ. CDR3 residues: CASSLGTAYEQYF. The CDR3 nucleotides are TGTGCCAGCAGCCTAGGGACAGCCTACGAGCAGTACTTC. Looking up the rest from reference TRBV7-6 and TRBJ2-7 gives the full variable domain: GAGVSQSPRYKVTKRGQDVALRCDPISGHVSLYWYRQALGQGPEFLTYFNYEAQQDKSGLPNDRFSAERPEGSISTLTIQRTEQRDSAMYRCASSLGTAYEQYFGPGTRLTVT.

This clonotype occurred many times. The chain combines TRBV27 with TRBJ1-5; D unresolved. Germline V gene sequence: CDR1 MNHEY, CDR2 SMNVEV (reference sequence). The V gene lost 6 bases and the J gene lost 0 bases, with 9 bases spanning the gap. The CDR3 length is 14 residues. The CDR3 region has the DNA TGTGCCAGCAGGGATTATGGTAGCAATCAGCCCCAGCATTTT. It encodes CASRDYGSNQPQHF.

This chain connects TRBV20-1 to TRBJ2-7; a possible D gene is TRBD1 (6 bases). The CDR3 has 13 residues. CDR1 and CDR2 from the germline V gene are DFQATT and SNEGSKA (reference sequence). V was pared by 3 bases and J by 5 bases, with 14 bases between. The CDR3 sequence: CSASLPGDDEQYF. CDR3 bases: TGCAGTGCTAGTTTACCAGGGGATGACGAGCAGTACTTC.

This clonotype was recorded at least ten times. The V gene is TRBV2, the J gene TRBJ2-2; D is uncertain. This CDR3 comprises 12 residues. CDR1 is SNHLY and CDR2 is FYNNEI in the germline V gene. V lost 7 bases, J lost 3 bases, and 6 bases lay in between. For the CDR3, the DNA is TGTGCCAGCAAACGGGACACCGGGGAGCTGTTTTTT. This translates into CASKRDTGELFF. Looking up the rest from reference TRBV2 and TRBJ2-2 gives the full variable domain: EPEVTQTPSHQVTQMGQEVILRCVPISNHLYFYWYRQILGQKVEFLVSFYNNEISEKSEIFDDQFSVERPDGSNFTLKIRSTKLEDSAMYFCASKRDTGELFFGEGSRLTVL.

This clonotype was recorded at least ten times. This chain links TRBV5-1 with TRBJ2-7, with 9 bases identical to TRBD2. Germline assignment: CDR1 SGHRS and CDR2 YFSETQ. V lost 7 bases to trimming and J lost 2 bases; unmatched junction nucleotides: 10. This CDR3 comprises 15 residues. CDR3 protein: CASASASGDTYEQYF. DNA for the CDR3: TGCGCCAGCGCATCAGCTAGCGGGGATACCTACGAGCAGTACTTC.

The table lists this clonotype with many counts. The rearrangement uses TRBV7-2 and TRBJ2-3; D tentatively fits TRBD1 or TRBD2 (5 bases each). Germline V CDR1 and CDR2: SGHTA, FQGNSA. The CDR3 spans 14 residues. The V gene lost 5 bases and the J gene lost 6 bases, with 15 bases spanning the gap. Written as DNA, the CDR3 is TGTGCCAGCAGCCCGGGGCAGGGCTCGGATACGCAGTATTTT. Protein: CASSPGQGSDTQYF. The whole variable domain, filled in from reference TRBV7-2 and TRBJ2-3, reads GAGVSQSPSNKVTEKGKDVELRCDPISGHTALYWYRQSLGQGLEFLIYFQGNSAPDKSGLPSDRFSAERTGGSVSTLTIQRTQQEDSAVYLCASSPGQGSDTQYFGPGTRLTVL.

This clonotype is medium-sized by share. This chain uses TRBV18 with TRBJ1-4; D is possibly TRBD1 (5 bases). From germline, CDR1 is KGHSH and CDR2 LQKENI. CDR3 length: 15 residues. Trimming shortened V by 2 bases and J by 8 bases, and 15 bases separated the two germline ends. CDR3 loop: CASSPASRDPEKLFF. CDR3 DNA sequence: TGTGCCAGCTCACCAGCAAGCAGGGACCCCGAAAAACTGTTTTTT. Full variable domain (remainder filled in from reference TRBV18 and TRBJ1-4): NAGVMQNPRHLVRRRGQEARLRCSPMKGHSHVYWYRQLPEEGLKFMVYLQKENIIDESGMPKERFSAEFPKEGPSILRIQQVVRGDSAAYFCASSPASRDPEKLFFGSGTQLSVL.

For this clonotype: This may be a read error: a much more frequent sequence differs by one nucleotide. The chain carries TRBV20-1 and TRBJ2-7, with D possibly being TRBD1 (5 bases). Germline V gene lookup returns CDR1 DFQATT and CDR2 SNEGSKA (reference sequence). Trimming left V 6 bases short and J 6 bases short, with 18 bases between. This CDR3 comprises 13 residues. The CDR3 DNA reads TGCAGTGCCAGCAAAGAAGGGGCTATCGAGCAGTACTTC. It is translated as CSASKEGAIEQYF.

This clonotype was observed at least ten times. This chain links TRBV20-1 with TRBJ2-6, with 7 bases identical to TRBD1. J lost 3 bases, V lost 4 bases, and 6 bases had no gene match. Germline V gene sequence: CDR1 DFQATT, CDR2 SNEGSKA (reference sequence). The CDR3 consists of 15 residues. Written as DNA, the CDR3 is TGCAGTGCTACAGGGGGTGCCGGTGGGGCCAACGTCCTGACTTTC. Translation gives CSATGGAGGANVLTF.

This clonotype was picked up many times. The chain carries TRBV7-3 and TRBJ2-1, with a weak D call TRBD1 (5 bases). The germline gives CDR1 SGHTA, CDR2 FQGTGA. There are 13 residues in the CDR3. The V and J ends lost 3 bases and 8 bases respectively, with 11 bases between them. Here the CDR3 reads CASSLNIGDEQFF. The DNA for the CDR3 is TGTGCCAGCAGCTTGAACATAGGGGATGAGCAGTTCTTC.

The V gene is TRBV7-7, the J gene TRBJ2-5, with D perhaps being TRBD1 or TRBD2 (5 bases each). The CDR3 totals 14 residues. Germline CDR1 reads SSHAT; CDR2 reads FNYEAQ (reference sequence). The ends were cut back, 2 bases at V and 5 bases at J, with 12 bases in the middle. The CDR3 sequence: CASSLNQGGETQYF. DNA for the CDR3: TGTGCCAGCAGCTTAAATCAGGGCGGGGAGACCCAGTACTTC.